These 6 T cell receptor beta chains came from one sample sequenced in a study of response to subunit inactivated influenza vaccine. TCRdb redid the calling of the RT-PCR reads with MiXCR, one entry per CDR3 protein. This sample has a few hundred thousand distinct CDR3 sequences, with more than 7% found just once. The specimen was PBMCs from blood, collected approximately 25 months after vaccination. These receptors all stem from a man between 50 and 69 years old who received an inactivated influenza vaccine.

The rearrangement uses TRBV28 and TRBJ2-3, with 9 bases aligning to TRBD1. This CDR3 has 16 amino acids. The V gene end was trimmed by 4 bases and the J gene end by 1 base; junction bases not matched to a gene: 6. Germline-derived CDR1 and CDR2 are MDHEN and SYDVKM. CDR3 in DNA: TGTGCCAGCAGTTCACCGGGACAGGGCCGCACAGATACGCAGTATTTT. The encoded protein is CASSSPGQGRTDTQYF. The full variable domain, rest sourced from reference TRBV28 and TRBJ2-3, is DVKVTQSSRYLVKRTGEKVFLECVQDMDHENMFWYRQDPGLGLRLIYFSYDVKMKEKGDIPEGYSVSREKKERFSLILESASTNQTSMYLCASSSPGQGRTDTQYFGPGTRLTVL.

There are many counts of this clonotype. This chain connects TRBV20-1 to TRBJ2-3, with 14 bases that match TRBD2. Germline assignment: CDR1 DFQATT and CDR2 SNEGSKA (reference sequence). V dropped 5 bases and J dropped 6; count of bases not matched to a gene: 7. The CDR3 is 15 amino acids. The CDR3 nucleotides are TGCAGTGCTGGGACTAGCGGGGGTTCGTCTGATACGCAGTATTTT. Amino acids: CSAGTSGGSSDTQYF.

This clonotype was detected many times. The chain couples TRBV29-1 to TRBJ2-5, with 8 bases lining up with TRBD1. Germline CDR1 and CDR2: SQVTM and ANQGSEA. The V gene end was trimmed by 6 bases and the J gene end by 2 bases; junction bases not matched to a gene: 5. This CDR3 contains 13 residues. This chain's CDR3 is CSVSRGLQETQYF. In nucleotides, the CDR3 is TGCAGCGTGTCCAGGGGGCTTCAAGAGACCCAGTACTTC.

This clonotype was observed a handful of times. The chain carries TRBV7-9 and TRBJ2-6; D perhaps matches TRBD1 (6 bases). CDR1 SEHNR and CDR2 FQNEAQ come from the germline V gene (reference sequence). CDR3 size: 14 residues. Trimming left V 10 bases short and J 4 bases short, with 14 bases between. The chain's CDR3 is CAKSGAEGANVLTF. The CDR3 coding sequence is TGTGCCAAGTCAGGGGCGGAGGGGGCCAACGTCCTGACTTTC.

The CDR3 loop reads CASSIDGLPNTEAFF. DNA of the CDR3: TGTGCCAGTAGTATCGATGGCCTGCCGAACACTGAAGCTTTCTTT. The genes are TRBV19 and TRBJ1-1; D unresolved. CDR1 and CDR2 from the germline V gene are LNHDA and SQIVND (reference sequence). The CDR3 consists of 15 residues. V lost 3 bases and J lost 1, with 12 bases in between.

This clonotype came up many times. This chain joins TRBV9 and TRBJ2-1; D might be TRBD1 (6 bases). Trimming took off 0 bases at V and 0 bases at J, with 7 bases between the two ends. The CDR3 runs to 15 residues. The V gene's germline CDR1 is SGDLS and CDR2 YYNGEE. The CDR3: CASSVGTVSYNEQFF. The CDR3 nucleotides are TGTGCCAGCAGCGTAGGGACAGTCTCCTACAATGAGCAGTTCTTC.